These T cell receptor beta chains were read from a single sample in a study of blood T cell repertoires in COVID-19. Profiled with immunoSEQ multiplex PCR; TCRdb holds only in-frame clones, not every one. This table has some 350,000 clones, about 87% appearing once. The sample was peripheral blood. The receptors were gathered from a human donor in a cohort sampled during active COVID-19. CDR3s include the opening cysteine and the closing phenylalanine or tryptophan. A D gene is named only where the DNA matches it firmly. Clone sizes are given selectively: once, few, many, or a class where the clone is expanded.

V gene: TRBV2; D gene: TRBD1; J gene: TRBJ1-1; clone size: .; CDR3 DNA: TGTGCCAGCAGTGACACAGGGGGGAAAACTGAAGCTTTCTTT; CDR3 protein: CASSDTGGKTEAFF
V gene: TRBV30; D gene: .; J gene: TRBJ1-5; clone size: .; CDR3 DNA: TGTGCCTGGAGTGGAGCGGGGGGTAATCAGCCCCAGCATTTT; CDR3 protein: CAWSGAGGNQPQHF
V gene: TRBV6-6; D gene: TRBD1; J gene: TRBJ2-2; clone size: once; CDR3 DNA: TGTGCCAGCATCGGGACAGGGGGCGCTGACGGGGAGCTGTTTTTT; CDR3 protein: CASIGTGGADGELFF
V gene: TRBV4-1; D gene: TRBD1; J gene: TRBJ2-2; clone size: .; CDR3 DNA: TGCGCCAGCAGTGCCCCTCCCTTCCCAATACAGGGGACGGGGAACACCGGGGAGCTGTTTTTT; CDR3 protein: CASSAPPFPIQGTGNTGELFF
V gene: TRBV11-2; D gene: .; J gene: TRBJ2-3; clone size: .; CDR3 DNA: TGTGCCAGCAGCTTCGGCGCGGCTAGCACAGATACGCAGTATTTT; CDR3 protein: CASSFGAASTDTQYF
V gene: TRBV4-1; D gene: TRBD2; J gene: TRBJ2-7; clone size: .; CDR3 DNA: TGCGCCAGCAGCCAAAAAATCGGGGGACTAGCGGGAGGGCCGATCAGCCACGAGCAGTACTTC; CDR3 protein: CASSQKIGGLAGGPISHEQYF
V gene: TRBV7-9; D gene: TRBD1; J gene: TRBJ1-1; clone size: .; CDR3 DNA: TGTGCCAGCAGCCCGGGACAGGGAGCTCGGAAAACTGAAGCTTTCTTT; CDR3 protein: CASSPGQGARKTEAFF
V gene: TRBV7-9; D gene: .; J gene: TRBJ2-6; clone size: .; CDR3 DNA: TGTGCCAGCAGGGCAATACAGGTGCCCGGGGCCAACGTCCTGACTTTC; CDR3 protein: CASRAIQVPGANVLTF
V gene: TRBV19; D gene: .; J gene: TRBJ2-3; clone size: once; CDR3 DNA: TGTGCCAGTAGTATTGGGGGCGCCACTAGCACAGATACGCAGTATTTT; CDR3 protein: CASSIGGATSTDTQYF
V gene: TRBV7-8; D gene: .; J gene: TRBJ2-1; clone size: .; CDR3 DNA: TGTGCCAGCAGCTTATCCGTCAGGGTTTACAATGAGCAGTTCTTC; CDR3 protein: CASSLSVRVYNEQFF
V gene: TRBV3-1/TRBV3-2; D gene: TRBD2; J gene: TRBJ2-1; clone size: .; CDR3 DNA: TGTGCCAGCATAAATAGCGGGGGGGCGCATGGGCTGAATGAGCAGTTCTTC; CDR3 protein: CASINSGGAHGLNEQFF
V gene: TRBV7-8; D gene: .; J gene: TRBJ1-2; clone size: .; CDR3 DNA: TGTGCCAGCAGCTTAGTTGCAGGGCCAACTAACTATGGCTACACCTTC; CDR3 protein: CASSLVAGPTNYGYTF
V gene: TRBV11-3; D gene: TRBD2; J gene: TRBJ2-7; clone size: .; CDR3 DNA: TGTGCCAGCAGCTTACGGGGGGAGTACGAGCAGTACTTC; CDR3 protein: CASSLRGEYEQYF
V gene: TRBV30; D gene: TRBD1; J gene: TRBJ1-2; clone size: .; CDR3 DNA: TGTGCCTGGAGTGTACTGGCAGGGGGCATCTATGGCTACACCTTC; CDR3 protein: CAWSVLAGGIYGYTF
V gene: TRBV10-3; D gene: TRBD1; J gene: TRBJ1-4; clone size: .; CDR3 DNA: TGTGCCATCAGTGATGACAGGGGTAATGAAAAACTGTTTTTT; CDR3 protein: CAISDDRGNEKLFF
V gene: TRBV2; D gene: TRBD2; J gene: TRBJ2-5; clone size: .; CDR3 DNA: TGTGCCAGCAATAGCGGGGTAGGAGAGACCCAGTACTTC; CDR3 protein: CASNSGVGETQYF
V gene: TRBV5-3; D gene: TRBD1; J gene: TRBJ1-2; clone size: .; CDR3 DNA: TGTGCCAGAAGCTGGGACAGGGGGTACTATGGCTACACCTTC; CDR3 protein: CARSWDRGYYGYTF
V gene: TRBV7-6; D gene: .; J gene: TRBJ1-2; clone size: .; CDR3 DNA: TGTGCCAGCAGCCCCCCGCCGGGTGGCTACACCTTC; CDR3 protein: CASSPPPGGYTF
V gene: TRBV6-1; D gene: .; J gene: TRBJ2-5; clone size: few; CDR3 DNA: TGTGCCAGCAGTGAATCTGGACAGACCCAAGAGACCCAGTACTTC; CDR3 protein: CASSESGQTQETQYF
V gene: TRBV27; D gene: TRBD1; J gene: TRBJ1-2; clone size: .; CDR3 DNA: TGTGCCAGCGGGACAGGGCCCTATGGCTACACCTTC; CDR3 protein: CASGTGPYGYTF
V gene: TRBV29-1; D gene: .; J gene: TRBJ1-2; clone size: .; CDR3 DNA: TGCAGCGTTGATCAATCGCGGGGCTCGGGCGGCTACACCTTC; CDR3 protein: CSVDQSRGSGGYTF
V gene: TRBV19; D gene: .; J gene: TRBJ2-2; clone size: .; CDR3 DNA: TGTGCCAGTAGTGTCGGGGGTACCGGGGAGCTGTTTTTT; CDR3 protein: CASSVGGTGELFF
V gene: TRBV24-1; D gene: TRBD1; J gene: TRBJ2-2; clone size: once; CDR3 DNA: TGTGCCACCAGCCGGACAGGGTCAGCTGACGGGGAGCTGTTTTTT; CDR3 protein: CATSRTGSADGELFF
V gene: TRBV10-3; D gene: TRBD1; J gene: TRBJ2-1; clone size: .; CDR3 DNA: TGTGCCATCGGTCGGGACAGGGGCTACAATGAGCAGTTCTTC; CDR3 protein: CAIGRDRGYNEQFF
V gene: TRBV19; D gene: TRBD1; J gene: TRBJ1-1; clone size: .; CDR3 DNA: TGTGCCAGTAGTATGGGGGACAGGGGGCCGGACACTGAAGCTTTCTTT; CDR3 protein: CASSMGDRGPDTEAFF
V gene: TRBV7-3; D gene: .; J gene: TRBJ2-3; clone size: .; CDR3 DNA: TGTGCCAGCAGCCCGGGGGTGGGGAACCCATCGCGAAAAGTCACAGATACGCAGTATTTT; CDR3 protein: CASSPGVGNPSRKVTDTQYF
V gene: TRBV12-3/TRBV12-4; D gene: .; J gene: TRBJ2-7; clone size: once; CDR3 DNA: TGTGCCAGCACCAGACTCGGCTGGGAGCAGTACTTC; CDR3 protein: CASTRLGWEQYF
V gene: TRBV5-4; D gene: .; J gene: TRBJ1-2; clone size: .; CDR3 DNA: TGTGCCAGCAGCTTGGATCCGTACGTGGAGTATGGCTACACCTTC; CDR3 protein: CASSLDPYVEYGYTF
V gene: TRBV3-1/TRBV3-2; D gene: .; J gene: TRBJ1-6; clone size: .; CDR3 DNA: TGTGCCAGCAGCCGAGGGCTGGGGGGGCTAGGTTCACCCCTCCACTTT; CDR3 protein: CASSRGLGGLGSPLHF
V gene: TRBV19; D gene: TRBD2; J gene: TRBJ2-5; clone size: .; CDR3 DNA: TGTGCCAGTAGTTCCCCCGGGACTAGCGGGAGTGAGACCCAGTACTTC; CDR3 protein: CASSSPGTSGSETQYF
V gene: TRBV15; D gene: .; J gene: TRBJ2-6; clone size: few; CDR3 DNA: TGTGCCACCAGCAGTCAACAGGGTTACTCTGGGGCCAACGTCCTGACTTTC; CDR3 protein: CATSSQQGYSGANVLTF
V gene: TRBV3-1/TRBV3-2; D gene: .; J gene: TRBJ2-3; clone size: once; CDR3 DNA: TGTGCCAGCAGCCAAGATTTCGGGGAAGCAGATACGCAGTATTTT; CDR3 protein: CASSQDFGEADTQYF
V gene: TRBV7-2; D gene: TRBD1; J gene: TRBJ1-2; clone size: .; CDR3 DNA: TGTGCCAGCAGCTCACATTTCGGGACAGGGCTTACCTTAGTTTATGGCTACACCTTC; CDR3 protein: CASSSHFGTGLTLVYGYTF
V gene: TRBV28; D gene: .; J gene: TRBJ1-3; clone size: once; CDR3 DNA: TGTGCCAGCAGTAAGCGGGGGCCAGAGACCATATATTTT; CDR3 protein: CASSKRGPETIYF
V gene: TRBV6-2/TRBV6-3; D gene: .; J gene: TRBJ1-4; clone size: .; CDR3 DNA: TGTGCCAGCAGTTACCGATCCACAACCGACAGGAAGCCGGGAAAACTGTTTTTT; CDR3 protein: CASSYRSTTDRKPGKLFF
V gene: TRBV7-9; D gene: TRBD2; J gene: TRBJ2-3; clone size: .; CDR3 DNA: TGTGCCAGCAGCTTGTTAAGGACTAGCGCGACAGATACGCAGTATTTT; CDR3 protein: CASSLLRTSATDTQYF
V gene: TRBV28; D gene: .; J gene: TRBJ1-4; clone size: .; CDR3 DNA: TGTGCCAGCAGCCTACCCGGACAGAATGAAAAACTGTTTTTT; CDR3 protein: CASSLPGQNEKLFF
V gene: TRBV7-9; D gene: TRBD2; J gene: TRBJ2-1; clone size: few; CDR3 DNA: TGTGCCAGCAGCCGACTAGCGGGACCCGTACGGGGTACATACAATGAGCAGTTCTTC; CDR3 protein: CASSRLAGPVRGTYNEQFF
V gene: TRBV11-3; D gene: .; J gene: TRBJ1-2; clone size: .; CDR3 DNA: TGTGCCAGCAGCTTGAAACCCCCTGAGGGAGGGGACTATGGCTACACCTTC; CDR3 protein: CASSLKPPEGGDYGYTF
V gene: TRBV11-2; D gene: TRBD1; J gene: TRBJ2-3; clone size: .; CDR3 DNA: TGTGCCAGCAGCTTAATCAGGGGGAAGACAGATACGCAGTATTTT; CDR3 protein: CASSLIRGKTDTQYF
V gene: TRBV2; D gene: TRBD1; J gene: TRBJ1-5; clone size: .; CDR3 DNA: TGTGCCAGCAGGGGGCGACAGGGAAGCAATCAGCCCCAGCATTTT; CDR3 protein: CASRGRQGSNQPQHF
V gene: TRBV4-1; D gene: .; J gene: TRBJ1-5; clone size: .; CDR3 DNA: TGCGCCAGCAGCCAAGTTGTCGGTACGTTTCAGCCCCAGCATTTT; CDR3 protein: CASSQVVGTFQPQHF
V gene: TRBV5-1; D gene: .; J gene: TRBJ2-7; clone size: once; CDR3 DNA: TGCGCCAGCAGCTTGAACCCACGAGCCTACGAGCAGTACTTC; CDR3 protein: CASSLNPRAYEQYF
V gene: TRBV5-1; D gene: .; J gene: TRBJ2-7; clone size: .; CDR3 DNA: TGCGCCAGCAGTCCCGGGGGTGCCTACGAGCAGTACTTC; CDR3 protein: CASSPGGAYEQYF
V gene: TRBV7-2; D gene: TRBD1; J gene: TRBJ1-1; clone size: .; CDR3 DNA: TGTGCCAGCAGCTTACAACAGGGGGACACTGAAGCTTTCTTT; CDR3 protein: CASSLQQGDTEAFF
V gene: TRBV28; D gene: TRBD1; J gene: TRBJ1-4; clone size: .; CDR3 DNA: TGTGCCACCCGGGACAGGGTGAATGAAAAACTGTTTTTT; CDR3 protein: CATRDRVNEKLFF
V gene: TRBV20-1; D gene: .; J gene: TRBJ1-2; clone size: .; CDR3 DNA: TGCAGTGCTAGCCGCCCTATTGGCTACACCTTC; CDR3 protein: CSASRPIGYTF
V gene: TRBV4-1; D gene: TRBD2; J gene: TRBJ2-1; clone size: .; CDR3 DNA: TGCGCCAGCAGCCAACATAGCGGGAGCTCCTACAATGAGCAGTTCTTC; CDR3 protein: CASSQHSGSSYNEQFF
V gene: TRBV7-2; D gene: .; J gene: TRBJ2-7; clone size: .; CDR3 DNA: TGTGCCAGCAGCTTAGGCCTAGGCCCACCATTCTTCTACGAGCAGTACTTC; CDR3 protein: CASSLGLGPPFFYEQYF
V gene: TRBV28; D gene: .; J gene: TRBJ2-3; clone size: few; CDR3 DNA: TGTGCCAGCAGGAGAACAGGGAACACAGATACGCAGTATTTT; CDR3 protein: CASRRTGNTDTQYF
V gene: TRBV28; D gene: TRBD2; J gene: TRBJ2-2; clone size: .; CDR3 DNA: TGTGCCAGCAGTCCAATCATGACTAGCGGGAGCACCACCGGGGAGCTGTTTTTT; CDR3 protein: CASSPIMTSGSTTGELFF
V gene: TRBV18; D gene: .; J gene: TRBJ1-2; clone size: once; CDR3 DNA: TGTGCCAGCTCACCAAGCGGAGGTACCTTAGGCTACACCTTC; CDR3 protein: CASSPSGGTLGYTF
V gene: TRBV2; D gene: .; J gene: TRBJ1-4; clone size: .; CDR3 DNA: TGTGCCAGCCTCAGGGGAGCAACTAATGAAAAACTGTTTTTT; CDR3 protein: CASLRGATNEKLFF
V gene: TRBV2; D gene: TRBD1; J gene: TRBJ2-5; clone size: .; CDR3 DNA: TGTGCCAGCAGGGACAGGGACAGTCTGCTAGAGACCCAGTACTTC; CDR3 protein: CASRDRDSLLETQYF
V gene: TRBV28; D gene: .; J gene: TRBJ1-3; clone size: .; CDR3 DNA: TGTGCCAGCAGTTCCACCCGACAGGTCGGAAACACCATATATTTT; CDR3 protein: CASSSTRQVGNTIYF
V gene: TRBV27; D gene: TRBD2; J gene: TRBJ2-1; clone size: .; CDR3 DNA: TGTGCCAGCAGGAGACTAGCGAGCGTCTACAATGAGCAGTTCTTC; CDR3 protein: CASRRLASVYNEQFF
V gene: TRBV25-1; D gene: .; J gene: TRBJ2-7; clone size: .; CDR3 DNA: TGTGCCAGCAGTGAAAATGTAGTTCCCTACGAGCAGTACTTC; CDR3 protein: CASSENVVPYEQYF
V gene: TRBV4-2; D gene: TRBD1; J gene: TRBJ1-1; clone size: few; CDR3 DNA: TGTGCCAGCAGCCAAGTAGGGACAGGGGATGGAGGGACTGAAGCTTTCTTT; CDR3 protein: CASSQVGTGDGGTEAFF
V gene: TRBV28; D gene: TRBD1; J gene: TRBJ1-5; clone size: .; CDR3 DNA: TGTGCCAGCGGCAAAACAGGGGAAAATCAGCCCCAGCATTTT; CDR3 protein: CASGKTGENQPQHF